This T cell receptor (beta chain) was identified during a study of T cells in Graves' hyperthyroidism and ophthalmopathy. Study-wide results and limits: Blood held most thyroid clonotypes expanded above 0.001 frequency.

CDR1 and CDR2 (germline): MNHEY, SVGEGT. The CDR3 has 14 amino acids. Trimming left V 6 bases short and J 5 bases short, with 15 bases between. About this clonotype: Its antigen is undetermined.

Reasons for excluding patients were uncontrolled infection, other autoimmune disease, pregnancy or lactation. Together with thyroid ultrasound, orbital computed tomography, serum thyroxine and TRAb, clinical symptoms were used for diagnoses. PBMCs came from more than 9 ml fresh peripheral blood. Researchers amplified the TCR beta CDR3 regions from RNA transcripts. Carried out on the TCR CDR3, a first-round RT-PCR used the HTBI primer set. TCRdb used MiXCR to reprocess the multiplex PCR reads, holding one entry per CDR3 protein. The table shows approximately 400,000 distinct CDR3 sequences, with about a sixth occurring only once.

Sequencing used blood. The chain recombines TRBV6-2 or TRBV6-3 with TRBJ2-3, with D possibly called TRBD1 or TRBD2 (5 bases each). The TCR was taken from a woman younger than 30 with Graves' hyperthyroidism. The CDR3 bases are TGTGCCAGCAGACCTGGACTGGGACGAGATACGCAGTATTTT. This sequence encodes CASRPGLGRDTQYF.